This T cell receptor (beta chain) was found in a study of response to subunit inactivated influenza vaccine. The study's findings and limits: A suggestion made by the authors is that each seasonal influenza vaccination recruits few new T cells.

TCRdb re-called the RT-PCR reads through MiXCR, storing one row per CDR3 protein. Of roughly 570,000 distinct CDR3 sequences in the sample, over 10% were seen once. The CDR3 runs 15 residues. The V gene lost 4 bases and the J gene lost 0 bases, with 11 bases spanning the gap. Germline V gives CDR1 SGHRS, CDR2 YFSETQ. This clonotype was found a few times. Its cognate antigen is unknown. The sequencing used PBMCs from blood, collected about 40 days after vaccination. The chain is built from TRBV5-1 and TRBJ2-4; D perhaps matches TRBD2 (5 bases). The receptor was derived from a man in his fifties or sixties who received an inactivated influenza vaccine. The CDR3 sequence is CASSPTGIAKNIQYF. The CDR3 DNA reads TGCGCCAGCAGCCCGACCGGGATAGCCAAAAACATTCAGTACTTC.